This T cell receptor (beta chain) was captured in a study of beta chain features in type 1 diabetes. Looking at the study overall: Patient and healthy donor groups were alike in age, gender and cell yields.

V gave up 3 bases and J gave up 4 bases, with 2 bases separating them. CDR3 length: 11 residues. The germline V gene encodes CDR1 PRHDT and CDR2 FYEKMQ (reference sequence). Expressed TCRB transcripts were sequenced after all isolated RNA was converted to cDNA. Sequencing of naive, central memory and regulatory T cell samples gave an average of approximately 3.8 million reads. Some clones are missing from TCRdb's copy, which holds only in-frame ones; the method was immunoSEQ multiplex PCR. The top ten clones hold approximately 0.022% of a sample with under 850,000 clones, under 15% of them seen once. Study outcomes and limitations: People with Type 1 diabetes carried modestly yet significantly shorter TCRB CDR3s in all four CD4+ subsets.

CD4+ naive, central memory, regulatory and stem cell-like memory cells were sorted via CD45RO/CCR7/CD25/CD127/CD95/CD27. Worth noting for this clone: Its antigen is not known. A much larger clone lies a single base off, so this may be a read error.

The TCR originated in a man in his late teens or twenties with type 1 diabetes. The rearrangement joins TRBV13 to TRBJ2-3, with D unclear. What was sequenced was naive CD4+ T cells from blood. CDR3: CASSLADTQYF. In nucleotides, the CDR3 is TGTGCCAGCAGCTTGGCAGATACGCAGTATTTT.